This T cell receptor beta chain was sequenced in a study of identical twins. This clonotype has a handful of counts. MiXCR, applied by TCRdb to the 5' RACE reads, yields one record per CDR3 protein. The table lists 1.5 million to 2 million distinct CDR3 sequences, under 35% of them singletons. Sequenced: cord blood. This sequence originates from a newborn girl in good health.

In nucleotides, the CDR3 is TGCAGCGCTCAGCGGGGGGCCTCACCCGGCTCCTACGAGCAGTACTTC. This encodes CSAQRGASPGSYEQYF. The chain combines TRBV29-1 with TRBJ2-7, with 9 bases that match TRBD2. This CDR3 contains 16 residues. V gave up 7 bases and J gave up 0 bases; unmatched junction bases: 13. From germline, CDR1 is SQVTM and CDR2 ANQGSEA.